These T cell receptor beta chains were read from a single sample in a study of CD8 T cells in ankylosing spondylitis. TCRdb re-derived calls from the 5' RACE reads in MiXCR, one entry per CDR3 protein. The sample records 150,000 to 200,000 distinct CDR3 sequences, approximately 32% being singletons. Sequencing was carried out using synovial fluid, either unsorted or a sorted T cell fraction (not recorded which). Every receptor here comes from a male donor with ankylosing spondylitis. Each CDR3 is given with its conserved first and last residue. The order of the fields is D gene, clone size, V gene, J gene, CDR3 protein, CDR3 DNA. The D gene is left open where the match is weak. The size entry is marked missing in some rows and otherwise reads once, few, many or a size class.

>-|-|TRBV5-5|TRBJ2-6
CASSAASFSGANVLTF
TGTGCCAGCAGCGCGGCAAGTTTCTCTGGGGCCAACGTCCTGACTTTC
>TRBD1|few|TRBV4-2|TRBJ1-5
CASSQDPGQASGGNQPQHF
TGTGCCAGCAGCCAAGACCCGGGACAGGCATCGGGGGGCAATCAGCCCCAGCATTTT
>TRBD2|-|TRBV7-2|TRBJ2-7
CASSSGRAEEQYF
TGTGCCAGCAGTAGCGGGAGGGCCGAGGAGCAGTACTTC
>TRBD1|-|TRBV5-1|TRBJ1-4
CASSLSNRGNEKLFF
TGCGCCAGCAGCTTGTCAAACAGGGGAAATGAAAAACTGTTTTTT
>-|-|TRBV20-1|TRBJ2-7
CSARDPGVGYEQYF
TGCAGTGCTAGAGATCCAGGAGTTGGGTACGAGCAGTACTTC
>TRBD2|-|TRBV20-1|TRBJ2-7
CSARPDRGSFVYEQYF
TGCAGTGCTCGTCCCGATCGCGGGAGTTTTGTCTACGAGCAGTACTTC
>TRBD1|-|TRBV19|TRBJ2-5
CASSIPGQQETQYF
TGTGCCAGTAGTATCCCGGGACAGCAAGAGACCCAGTACTTC
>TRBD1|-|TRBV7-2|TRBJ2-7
CASSKTSGQGNEQYF
TGTGCCAGCAGCAAAACTTCGGGACAGGGGAACGAGCAGTACTTC
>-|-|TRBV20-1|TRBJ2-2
CSARDHLHTGELFF
TGCAGTGCTAGAGATCATCTACACACCGGGGAGCTGTTTTTT
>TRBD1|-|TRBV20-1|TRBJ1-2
CSASPQGAYGYTF
TGCAGTGCTTCTCCTCAGGGGGCCTATGGCTACACCTTC
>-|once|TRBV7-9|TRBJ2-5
CASSLTNVGEKTQYF
TGTGCCAGCAGTCTAACGAACGTTGGAGAAAAGACCCAGTACTTC
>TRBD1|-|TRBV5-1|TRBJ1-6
CASSTGMANSPLHF
TGCGCCAGCTCGACAGGGATGGCAAATTCACCCCTCCACTTT
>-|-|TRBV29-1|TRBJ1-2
CSVEWRGGYGYTF
TGCAGCGTTGAATGGCGGGGAGGGTACGGCTACACCTTC
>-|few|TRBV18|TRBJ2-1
CASSPPSFYNEQFF
TGTGCCAGCTCACCCCCCTCTTTCTACAATGAGCAGTTCTTC
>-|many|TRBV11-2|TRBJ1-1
CASSLEWAWGNTEAFF
TGTGCCAGCAGCTTAGAATGGGCCTGGGGGAACACTGAAGCTTTCTTT
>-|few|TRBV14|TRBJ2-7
CASSLAGVAYEQYF
TGTGCCAGCAGCCTTGCAGGCGTAGCCTACGAGCAGTACTTC
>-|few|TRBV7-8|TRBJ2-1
CASSLDVDNEQFF
TGTGCCAGCAGCTTAGATGTGGACAATGAGCAGTTCTTC
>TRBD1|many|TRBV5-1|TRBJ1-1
CASSVDRGPGTEAFF
TGCGCCAGCAGCGTAGACAGGGGGCCTGGCACTGAAGCTTTCTTT
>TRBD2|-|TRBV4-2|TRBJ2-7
CASSPTGAGGSYEQYF
TGTGCCAGCAGCCCTACTGGGGCGGGAGGCTCCTACGAGCAGTACTTC
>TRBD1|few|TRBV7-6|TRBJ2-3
CASSSRDSSTDTQYF
TGTGCCAGCAGCTCCCGGGACAGTAGCACAGATACGCAGTATTTT
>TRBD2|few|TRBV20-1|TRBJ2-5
CSANIGGLAGLFEETQYF
TGCAGTGCTAATATTGGAGGACTAGCGGGGCTATTCGAAGAGACCCAGTACTTC
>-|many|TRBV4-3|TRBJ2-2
CASSQKGGGADTGELFF
TGCGCCAGCAGCCAGAAGGGAGGGGGAGCGGACACCGGGGAGCTGTTTTTT
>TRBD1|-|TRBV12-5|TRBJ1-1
CASGLVRTGAPGYTEAFF
TGTGCTAGTGGTTTGGTAAGGACAGGGGCCCCGGGTTACACTGAAGCTTTCTTT
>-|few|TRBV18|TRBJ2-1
CASSPVAIEQFF
TGTGCCAGCTCACCAGTAGCAATTGAGCAGTTCTTC
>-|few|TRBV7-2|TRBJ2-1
CASSLGVDGRGNEQFF
TGTGCCAGCAGCTTAGGGGTCGACGGGAGAGGCAATGAGCAGTTCTTC
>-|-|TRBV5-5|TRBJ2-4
CASSLTGQNIQYF
TGTGCCAGCAGCTTGACAGGGCAAAACATTCAGTACTTC